This paragraph reports one T cell receptor beta chain. Only in-frame clones appear in the TCRdb table, and some are missing; sequencing was by immunoSEQ multiplex PCR. The sample has 150,000 to 200,000 clones; roughly 94% are singletons. These data belong to a study of T cell responses to AZD1222 COVID-19 vaccine. Overall study context: Recipients boosted at about 4 weeks or about 12 weeks are pooled.

Trimming removed 1 base from V and 4 bases from J; junction bases left unmatched: 9. CDR1 is MGHRA and CDR2 is YSYEKL in the germline V gene. This CDR3 is 17 amino acids long. The genes are TRBV4-1 and TRBJ2-1; 8 nucleotides line up with TRBD2. The receptor's source is an adult in good health. The material was peripheral blood, obtained on day 0 of AZD1222 vaccination. CDR3 sequence reads: CASSQVRSGLEYNEQFF. In DNA form, the CDR3 reads TGCGCCAGCAGCCAAGTGCGGTCGGGACTAGAATACAATGAGCAGTTCTTC.